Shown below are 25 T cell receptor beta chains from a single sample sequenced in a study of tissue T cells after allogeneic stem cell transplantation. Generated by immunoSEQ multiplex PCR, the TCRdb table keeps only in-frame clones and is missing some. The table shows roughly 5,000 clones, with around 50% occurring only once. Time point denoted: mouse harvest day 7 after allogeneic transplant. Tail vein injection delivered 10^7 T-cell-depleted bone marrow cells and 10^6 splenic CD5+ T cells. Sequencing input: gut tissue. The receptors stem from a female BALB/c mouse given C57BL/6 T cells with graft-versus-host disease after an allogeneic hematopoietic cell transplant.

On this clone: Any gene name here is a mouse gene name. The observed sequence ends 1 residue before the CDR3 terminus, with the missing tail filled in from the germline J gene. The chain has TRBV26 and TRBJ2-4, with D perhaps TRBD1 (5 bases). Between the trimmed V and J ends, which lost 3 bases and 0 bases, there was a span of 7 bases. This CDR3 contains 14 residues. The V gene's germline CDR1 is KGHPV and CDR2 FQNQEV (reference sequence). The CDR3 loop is CASSLTGSQNTLYF. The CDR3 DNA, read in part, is TGTGCCAGCAGTCTCACAGGAAGTCAAAACACCTTGTAC.

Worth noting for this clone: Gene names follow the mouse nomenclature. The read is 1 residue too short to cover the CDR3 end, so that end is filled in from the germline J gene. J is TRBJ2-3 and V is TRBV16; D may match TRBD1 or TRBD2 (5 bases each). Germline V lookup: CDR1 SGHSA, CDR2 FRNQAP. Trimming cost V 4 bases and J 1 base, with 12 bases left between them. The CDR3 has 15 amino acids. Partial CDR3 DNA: TGTGCAAGCAGCTCCCCGGGGGAGCGTGCAGAAACGCTGTAT. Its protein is CASSSPGERAETLY. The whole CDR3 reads CASSSPGERAETLYF.

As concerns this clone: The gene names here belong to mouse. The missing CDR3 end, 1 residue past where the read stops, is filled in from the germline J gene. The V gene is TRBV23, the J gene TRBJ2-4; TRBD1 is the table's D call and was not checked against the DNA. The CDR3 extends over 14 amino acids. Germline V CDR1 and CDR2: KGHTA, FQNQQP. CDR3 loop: CSSSQGQGQNTLYF. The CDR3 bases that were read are TGCTCCAGCAGTCAAGGACAGGGTCAAAACACCTTGTAC.

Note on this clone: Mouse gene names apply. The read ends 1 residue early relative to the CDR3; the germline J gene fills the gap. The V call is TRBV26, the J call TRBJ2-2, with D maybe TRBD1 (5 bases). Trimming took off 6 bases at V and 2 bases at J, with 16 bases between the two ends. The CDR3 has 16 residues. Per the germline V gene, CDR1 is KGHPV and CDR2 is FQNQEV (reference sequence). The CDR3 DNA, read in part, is TGTGCCAGCAGCCCAAGGACAAGAGGGAACACCGGGCAGCTCTAC. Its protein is CASSPRTRGNTGQLY. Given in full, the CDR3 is CASSPRTRGNTGQLYF. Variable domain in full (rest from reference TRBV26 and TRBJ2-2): NSKVIQTPRYLVKGQGQKAKMRCIPEKGHPVVFWYQQNKNNEFKFLINFQNQEVLQQIDMTEKRFSAECPSNSPCSLEIQSSEAGDSALYLCASSPRTRGNTGQLYFGEGSKLTVL.

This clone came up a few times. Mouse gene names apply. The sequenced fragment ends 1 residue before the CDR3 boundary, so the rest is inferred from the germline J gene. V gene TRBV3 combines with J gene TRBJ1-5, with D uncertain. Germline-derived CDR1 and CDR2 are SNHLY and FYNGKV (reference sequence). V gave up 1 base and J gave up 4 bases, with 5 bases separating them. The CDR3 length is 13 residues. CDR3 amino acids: CASSLDRNQAPLF. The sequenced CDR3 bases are TGTGCCAGCAGCTTAGACAGAAACCAGGCTCCGCTT.

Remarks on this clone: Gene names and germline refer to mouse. The sequenced part of the CDR3 DNA is TGTGCCAGCAGCTTAAGACAGGGTGAACAGTAC. This encodes CASSLRQGEQY. The full CDR3 sequence reads CASSLRQGEQYF. The chain recombines TRBV3 with TRBJ2-7, with TRBD1 matching 7 bases. The missing CDR3 end, 1 residue past where the read stops, is filled in from the germline J gene. The CDR3 has 12 residues. Germline CDR1 is SNHLY and CDR2 is FYNGKV (reference sequence). The trim removed 2 bases at V and 6 bases at J, leaving 1 base unmatched.

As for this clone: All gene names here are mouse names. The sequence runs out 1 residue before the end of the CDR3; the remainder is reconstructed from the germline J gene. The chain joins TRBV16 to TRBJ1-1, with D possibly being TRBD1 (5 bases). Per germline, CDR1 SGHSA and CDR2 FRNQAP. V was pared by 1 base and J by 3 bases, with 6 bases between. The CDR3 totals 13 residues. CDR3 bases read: TGTGCAAGCAGCTTAGGACAGTACACAGAAGTCTTC. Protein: CASSLGQYTEVF. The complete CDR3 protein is CASSLGQYTEVFF.

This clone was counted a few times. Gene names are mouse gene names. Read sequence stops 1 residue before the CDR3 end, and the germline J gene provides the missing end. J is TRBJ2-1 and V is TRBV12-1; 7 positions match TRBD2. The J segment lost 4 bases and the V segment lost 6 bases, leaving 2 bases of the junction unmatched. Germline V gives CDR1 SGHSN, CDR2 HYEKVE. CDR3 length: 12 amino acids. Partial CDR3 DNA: TGTGCCAGCCGACTGGGTTATGCTGAGCAGTTC. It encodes CASRLGYAEQF. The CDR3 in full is CASRLGYAEQFF.

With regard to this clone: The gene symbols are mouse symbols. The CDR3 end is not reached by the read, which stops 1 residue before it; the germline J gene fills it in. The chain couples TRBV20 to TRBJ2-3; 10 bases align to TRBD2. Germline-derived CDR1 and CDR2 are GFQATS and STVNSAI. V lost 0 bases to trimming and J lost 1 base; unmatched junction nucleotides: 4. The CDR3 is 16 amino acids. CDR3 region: CGARDWGGAGAETLYF. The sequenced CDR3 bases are TGTGGTGCTAGGGACTGGGGGGGCGCCGGTGCAGAAACGCTGTAT.

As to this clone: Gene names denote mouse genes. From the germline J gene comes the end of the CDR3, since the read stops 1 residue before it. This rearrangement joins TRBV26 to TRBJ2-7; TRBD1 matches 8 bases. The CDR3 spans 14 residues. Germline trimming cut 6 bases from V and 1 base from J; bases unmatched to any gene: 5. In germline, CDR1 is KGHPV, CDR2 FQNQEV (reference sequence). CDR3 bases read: TGTGCCAGCAGCTCGGGACAGGTTTCCTATGAACAGTAC. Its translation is CASSSGQVSYEQY. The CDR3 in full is CASSSGQVSYEQYF.

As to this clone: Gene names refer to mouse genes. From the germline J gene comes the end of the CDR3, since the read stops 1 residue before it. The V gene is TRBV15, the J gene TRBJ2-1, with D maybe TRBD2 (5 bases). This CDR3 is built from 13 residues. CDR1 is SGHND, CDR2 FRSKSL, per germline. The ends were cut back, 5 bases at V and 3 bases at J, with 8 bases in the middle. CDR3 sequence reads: CASSRLFYAEQFF. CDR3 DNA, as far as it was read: TGTGCCAGCAGTAGACTGTTCTATGCTGAGCAGTTC. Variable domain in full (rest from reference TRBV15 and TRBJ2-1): DAGVTQTPRHEVAEKGQTIILKCEPVSGHNDLFWYRQTKIQGLELLSYFRSKSLMEDGGAFKDRFKAEMLNSSFSTLKIQPTEPKDSAVYLCASSRLFYAEQFFGPGTRLTVL.

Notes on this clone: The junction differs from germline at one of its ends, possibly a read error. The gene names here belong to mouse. CDR3 residues: CQQPRGFSGNTLYF. CDR3 DNA, as far as it was read: TGCCAGCAGCCAAGGGGATTTTCTGGAAATACGCTCTAT. The rearrangement uses TRBV2 and TRBJ1-3; D perhaps matches TRBD1 (5 bases). The read is 1 residue too short to cover the CDR3 end, so that end is filled in from the germline J gene. Germline V lookup: CDR1 LGHNA, CDR2 YSYQKL. This CDR3 is 14 amino acids long. The full variable domain, its missing parts supplied by reference TRBV2 and TRBJ1-3, is DPKIIQKPKYLVAVTGSEKILICEQYLGHNAMYWYRQSAKKPLEFMFSYSYQKLMDNQTASSRFQPQSSKKNHLDLQITALKPDDSATYFCQQPRGFSGNTLYFGEGSRLIVV.

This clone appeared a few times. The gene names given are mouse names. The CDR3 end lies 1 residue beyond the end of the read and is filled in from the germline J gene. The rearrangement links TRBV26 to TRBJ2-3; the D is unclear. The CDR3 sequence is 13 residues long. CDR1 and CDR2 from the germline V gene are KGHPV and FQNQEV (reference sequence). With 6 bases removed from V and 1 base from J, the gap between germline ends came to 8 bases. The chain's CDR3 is CASSRDGAETLYF. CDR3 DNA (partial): TGTGCCAGCAGCCGTGACGGTGCAGAAACGCTGTAT.

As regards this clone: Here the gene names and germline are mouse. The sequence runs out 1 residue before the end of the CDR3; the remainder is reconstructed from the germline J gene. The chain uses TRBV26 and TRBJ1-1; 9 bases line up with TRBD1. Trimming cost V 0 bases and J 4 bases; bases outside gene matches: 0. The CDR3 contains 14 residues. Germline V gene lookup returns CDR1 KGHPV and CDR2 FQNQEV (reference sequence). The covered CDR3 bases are TGTGCCAGCAGTCTGTCGGGACAGGGCACAGAAGTCTTC. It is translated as CASSLSGQGTEVF. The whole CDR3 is CASSLSGQGTEVFF.

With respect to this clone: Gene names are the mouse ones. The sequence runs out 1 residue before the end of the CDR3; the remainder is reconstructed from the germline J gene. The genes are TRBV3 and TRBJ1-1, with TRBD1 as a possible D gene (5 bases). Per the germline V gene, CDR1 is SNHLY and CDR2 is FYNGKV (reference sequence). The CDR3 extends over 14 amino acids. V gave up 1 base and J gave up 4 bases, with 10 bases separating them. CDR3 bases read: TGTGCCAGCAGCTTAGAAGGTAGGGGCACAGAAGTCTTC. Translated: CASSLEGRGTEVF. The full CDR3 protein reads CASSLEGRGTEVFF.

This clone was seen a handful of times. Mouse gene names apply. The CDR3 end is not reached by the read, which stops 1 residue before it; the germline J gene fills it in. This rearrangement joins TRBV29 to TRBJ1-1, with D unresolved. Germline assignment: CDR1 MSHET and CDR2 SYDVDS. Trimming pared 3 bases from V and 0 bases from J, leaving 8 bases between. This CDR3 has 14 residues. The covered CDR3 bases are TGTGCTAGCAGTTTCGCAGGAGCAAACACAGAAGTCTTC. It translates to CASSFAGANTEVF. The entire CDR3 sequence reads CASSFAGANTEVFF.

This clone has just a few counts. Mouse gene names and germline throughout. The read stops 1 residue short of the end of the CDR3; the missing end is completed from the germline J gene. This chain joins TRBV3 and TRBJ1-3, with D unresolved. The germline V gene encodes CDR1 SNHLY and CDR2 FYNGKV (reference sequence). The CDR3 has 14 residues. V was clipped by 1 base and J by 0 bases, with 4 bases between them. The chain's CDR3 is CASSLENSGNTLYF. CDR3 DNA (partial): TGTGCCAGCAGCTTAGAGAATTCTGGAAATACGCTCTAT.

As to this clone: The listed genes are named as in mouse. The part of the CDR3 DNA that was read is TGTGCCAGCAGTAGGACTGGGGGGAATGAACAGTAC. It encodes CASSRTGGNEQY. The whole CDR3 is CASSRTGGNEQYF. The chain recombines TRBV4 with TRBJ2-7; 11 bases align to TRBD2. Read sequence stops 1 residue before the CDR3 end, and the germline J gene provides the missing end. V lost 6 bases, J lost 5 bases, and 3 bases stayed unmatched. This CDR3 comprises 13 residues. Per germline, CDR1 LGHDT and CDR2 YNNKQL (reference sequence).

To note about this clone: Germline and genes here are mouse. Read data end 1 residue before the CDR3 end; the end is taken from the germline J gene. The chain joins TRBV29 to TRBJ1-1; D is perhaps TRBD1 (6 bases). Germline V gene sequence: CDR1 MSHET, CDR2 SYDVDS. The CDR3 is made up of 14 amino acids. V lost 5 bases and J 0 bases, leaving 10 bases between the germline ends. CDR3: CASSTGPANTEVFF. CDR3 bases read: TGTGCTAGCAGTACAGGGCCTGCAAACACAGAAGTCTTC.

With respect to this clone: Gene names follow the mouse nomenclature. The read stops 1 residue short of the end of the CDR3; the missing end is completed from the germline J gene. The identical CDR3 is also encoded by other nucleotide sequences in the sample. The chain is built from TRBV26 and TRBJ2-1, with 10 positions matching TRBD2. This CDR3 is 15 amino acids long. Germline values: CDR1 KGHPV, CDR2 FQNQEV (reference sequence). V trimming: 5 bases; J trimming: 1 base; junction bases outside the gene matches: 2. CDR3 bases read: TGTGCCAGCAGTTTGGACTGGGGGAACTATGCTGAGCAGTTC. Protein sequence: CASSLDWGNYAEQF. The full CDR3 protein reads CASSLDWGNYAEQFF.

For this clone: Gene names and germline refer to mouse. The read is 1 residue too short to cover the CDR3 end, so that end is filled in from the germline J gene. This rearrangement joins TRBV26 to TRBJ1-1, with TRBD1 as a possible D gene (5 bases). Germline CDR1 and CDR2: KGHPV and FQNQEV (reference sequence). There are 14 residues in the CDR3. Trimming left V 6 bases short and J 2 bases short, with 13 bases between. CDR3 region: CASSRGGFNTEVFF. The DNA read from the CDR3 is TGTGCCAGCAGCCGGGGGGGATTCAACACAGAAGTCTTC.

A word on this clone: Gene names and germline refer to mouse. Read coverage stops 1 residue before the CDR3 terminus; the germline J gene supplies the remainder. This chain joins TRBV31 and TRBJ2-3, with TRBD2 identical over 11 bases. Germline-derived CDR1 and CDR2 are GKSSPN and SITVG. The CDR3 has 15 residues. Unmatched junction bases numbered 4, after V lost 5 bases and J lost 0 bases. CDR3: CAWGGLGDSAETLYF. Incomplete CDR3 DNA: TGTGCCTGGGGGGGACTGGGGGATAGTGCAGAAACGCTGTAT.

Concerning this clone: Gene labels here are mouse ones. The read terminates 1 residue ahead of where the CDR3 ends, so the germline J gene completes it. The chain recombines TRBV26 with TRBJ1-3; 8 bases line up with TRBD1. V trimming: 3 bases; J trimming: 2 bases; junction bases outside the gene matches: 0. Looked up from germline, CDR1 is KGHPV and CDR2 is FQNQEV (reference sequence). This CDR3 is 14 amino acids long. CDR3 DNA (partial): TGTGCCAGCAGTCTACAGGGGGCTGGAAATACGCTCTAT. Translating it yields CASSLQGAGNTLY. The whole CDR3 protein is CASSLQGAGNTLYF.

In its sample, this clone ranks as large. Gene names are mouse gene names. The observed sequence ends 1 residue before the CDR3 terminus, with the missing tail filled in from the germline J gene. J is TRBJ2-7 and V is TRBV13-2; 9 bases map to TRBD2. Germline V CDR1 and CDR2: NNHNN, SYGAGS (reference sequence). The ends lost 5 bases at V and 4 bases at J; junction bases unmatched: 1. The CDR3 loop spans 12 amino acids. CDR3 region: CASGTGGYEQYF. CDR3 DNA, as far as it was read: TGTGCCAGCGGGACTGGGGGATATGAACAGTAC.

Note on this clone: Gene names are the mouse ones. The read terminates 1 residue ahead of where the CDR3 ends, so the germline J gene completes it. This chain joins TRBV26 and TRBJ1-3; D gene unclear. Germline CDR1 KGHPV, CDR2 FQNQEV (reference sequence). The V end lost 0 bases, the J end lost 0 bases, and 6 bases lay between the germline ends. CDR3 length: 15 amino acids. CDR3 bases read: TGTGCCAGCAGTCTGTCTCAAAATTCTGGAAATACGCTCTAT. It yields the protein CASSLSQNSGNTLY. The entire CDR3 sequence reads CASSLSQNSGNTLYF. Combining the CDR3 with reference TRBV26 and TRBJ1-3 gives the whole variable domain NSKVIQTPRYLVKGQGQKAKMRCIPEKGHPVVFWYQQNKNNEFKFLINFQNQEVLQQIDMTEKRFSAECPSNSPCSLEIQSSEAGDSALYLCASSLSQNSGNTLYFGEGSRLIVV.